These 31 T cell receptor beta chains originate from one sample sequenced in a study of T-cell reconstitution after alpha-beta-depleted transplantation in children. A library of TCRbeta sequences, prepared with unique molecular identifiers, was generated. One entry per CDR3 protein results from TCRdb running MiXCR on the PCR reads. The top ten clones hold roughly 4% of a sample with over 550,000 distinct CDR3 sequences, 8% to 11% of them seen once. The sample in question was PBMCs from the stem cell graft donor, obtained from the stem cell graft. The receptors originated from a human donor who donated a stem cell graft to a child with acute myeloid leukemia.

This clonotype was seen repeatedly, ten times or more. This rearrangement joins TRBV6-5 to TRBJ2-1; no clear D. From germline, CDR1 is MNHEY and CDR2 SVGAGI. Trimming left V 3 bases short and J 9 bases short, with 6 bases between. The CDR3 has 11 amino acids. CDR3 residues: CASSYNIEQFF. CDR3 sequence (DNA): TGTGCCAGCAGTTATAACATTGAGCAGTTCTTC.

This clonotype has just a few counts. The chain links TRBV20-1 to TRBJ2-1, with D perhaps TRBD2 (6 bases). Trimming left V 6 bases short and J 7 bases short, with 16 bases between. The CDR3 runs to 13 residues. Per the germline V gene, CDR1 is DFQATT and CDR2 is SNEGSKA (reference sequence). In nucleotides, the CDR3 is TGCAGTGCAACCGGGAGTTTTCGTAATGAGCAGTTCTTC. Its protein is CSATGSFRNEQFF.

This clonotype was found a few times. This chain connects TRBV12-3 or TRBV12-4 to TRBJ2-1; 7 bases fit TRBD2. Losses at the gene ends were 7 bases for V and 7 bases for J; bases not matched to a gene: 7. The CDR3 runs 13 residues. The CDR3 DNA is TGTGCCAGCATCCCAGCGGGGTTGAATGAGCAGTTCTTC. This translates into CASIPAGLNEQFF.

This clonotype has just a few counts. The V gene is TRBV20-1, the J gene TRBJ2-7, with 14 positions matching TRBD2. Germline CDR1 reads DFQATT; CDR2 reads SNEGSKA (reference sequence). This CDR3 contains 20 residues. The trim removed 6 bases at V and 5 bases at J, leaving 24 bases unmatched. The CDR3, as DNA: TGCAGTGCCAACCGGGACAGGGGGACTAGCGGGAGATTTACTCTTGACGAGCAGTACTTC. Residues: CSANRDRGTSGRFTLDEQYF.

V and J are TRBV7-2 and TRBJ2-3; D may be TRBD2 (5 bases). V was shortened by 2 bases and J by 3 bases, with 9 bases between the two germline ends. The CDR3 contains 14 residues. Germline lookup yields CDR1 SGHTA and CDR2 FQGNSA. The CDR3 reads CASSLQAVTDTQYF. CDR3 DNA sequence: TGTGCCAGCAGCTTACAAGCGGTTACAGATACGCAGTATTTT.

The V gene is TRBV12-3 or TRBV12-4, the J gene TRBJ2-5; TRBD2 aligns across 12 bases. This CDR3 is 16 amino acids long. Trimming at V came to 3 bases and at J to 3 bases, leaving 5 bases not matched to a gene. CDR3 in DNA: TGTGCCAGCAGTTTGATGTCTAGCGGGAGGGAAGAGACCCAGTACTTC. Translated, it gives CASSLMSSGREETQYF.

This clonotype has just a few counts. This rearrangement joins TRBV5-6 to TRBJ1-4, with D possibly TRBD1 on 6 matching bases. Looked up from germline, CDR1 is SGHDT and CDR2 is YYEEEE. Trimming removed 4 bases from V and 0 bases from J, with 13 bases in between. The CDR3 length is 16 residues. CDR3 region: CASSIGQLSTNEKLFF. CDR3 coding DNA: TGTGCCAGCAGCATTGGACAGCTGTCAACTAATGAAAAACTGTTTTTT.

The chain combines TRBV5-1 with TRBJ1-1, with D perhaps matching TRBD1 (5 bases). V lost 7 bases and J 1 base, leaving 14 bases between the germline ends. The CDR3 has 14 amino acids. CDR1 and CDR2 (germline): SGHRS, YFSETQ. The CDR3: CASAVGPENTEAFF. The DNA of the CDR3 is TGCGCCAGCGCGGTGGGACCGGAGAACACTGAAGCTTTCTTT.

This chain joins TRBV29-1 and TRBJ2-5, with 9 bases aligning to TRBD1. Trimming cost V 5 bases and J 3 bases; bases outside gene matches: 10. Per the germline V gene, CDR1 is SQVTM and CDR2 is ANQGSEA. The length of the CDR3 is 15 residues. The CDR3 loop reads CSVKSRTGAKETQYF. The CDR3 nucleotides read TGCAGCGTTAAAAGTCGGACAGGGGCTAAAGAGACCCAGTACTTC.

The chain employs TRBV20-1 and TRBJ1-1, with TRBD1 as a possible D gene (6 bases). The germline CDR1 and CDR2 sequences are DFQATT and SNEGSKA (reference sequence). Deletions cut 7 bases from V and 2 bases from J, with 23 bases between. The CDR3 contains 16 residues. The CDR3 is CSVAAGTPKSNTEAFF. The CDR3 nucleotides read TGCAGTGTTGCGGCTGGGACACCCAAAAGTAACACTGAAGCTTTCTTT.

This clonotype occurred a few times. The chain employs TRBV12-3 or TRBV12-4 and TRBJ2-3, with 8 bases identical to TRBD2. CDR3 length equals 17 residues. J was trimmed by 2 bases and V by 4 bases; bases with no gene match: 11. The CDR3, as DNA: TGTGCCAGCAGTTCCGGACTAGCCAAACTCATCACAGATACGCAGTATTTT. This sequence encodes CASSSGLAKLITDTQYF.

The sample holds many counts of this clonotype. J is TRBJ2-1 and V is TRBV12-3 or TRBV12-4; D is ambiguous. V was pared by 1 base and J by 9 bases, with 7 bases between. The CDR3 covers 12 residues. The CDR3 loop is CASSLVWGEQFF. The CDR3 nucleotides read TGTGCCAGCAGTTTAGTGTGGGGTGAGCAGTTCTTC.

The gene calls are TRBV20-1 and TRBJ2-1; 10 bases map to TRBD2. Trimming cost V 3 bases and J 4 bases; bases outside gene matches: 9. The germline CDR1 and CDR2 sequences are DFQATT and SNEGSKA (reference sequence). CDR3 length equals 16 residues. In DNA, the CDR3 is TGCAGTGCTAGCTGGCCTAGCGGGAGAAGATACAATGAGCAGTTCTTC. It specifies CSASWPSGRRYNEQFF.

This clonotype was observed a handful of times. J is TRBJ2-2 and V is TRBV5-1; 11 nucleotides line up with TRBD2. The germline V gene has CDR1 SGHRS and CDR2 YFSETQ. V trimming: 0 bases; J trimming: 7 bases; junction bases outside the gene matches: 2. The CDR3 consists of 15 residues. The CDR3 DNA sequence: TGCGCCAGCAGCTTGGGACTAGCGGGACTCGGGGAGCTGTTTTTT. Translation: CASSLGLAGLGELFF.

This clonotype was seen only a few times. This chain connects TRBV5-1 to TRBJ2-1; the D is unclear. This CDR3 comprises 15 residues. Between the trimmed V and J ends, which lost 8 bases and 0 bases, there was a span of 15 bases. CDR1 is SGHRS, CDR2 YFSETQ, per germline. Here the CDR3 reads CASRVSTSSYNEQFF. Written as DNA, the CDR3 is TGCGCCAGTAGAGTTTCCACGAGCTCCTACAATGAGCAGTTCTTC.

There are a few counts of this clonotype. V usage is TRBV12-3 or TRBV12-4 and J usage is TRBJ2-7; 9 bases are shared with TRBD2. Trimming at V came to 6 bases and at J to 9 bases, leaving 9 bases not matched to a gene. The CDR3 is 13 amino acids. CDR3 nucleotide sequence: TGTGCCAGCAGGCCCACTGCGGGAGGGCGGCAGTACTTC. Translation: CASRPTAGGRQYF.

The table lists this clonotype with many counts. The chain employs TRBV12-3 or TRBV12-4 and TRBJ2-2; possibly TRBD1 or TRBD2 for D (6 bases each). This CDR3 region has 14 residues. With 6 bases removed from V and 6 bases from J, the gap between germline ends came to 14 bases. The CDR3 is CASRGGHQPGELFF. CDR3 in DNA: TGTGCCAGCAGGGGGGGACATCAGCCCGGGGAGCTGTTTTTT.

This clonotype was counted only a few times. The V gene is TRBV14, the J gene TRBJ2-3; no definite D call. The CDR3 has 12 residues. Trimming cost V 5 bases and J 7 bases, with 10 bases left between them. Germline V gene sequence: CDR1 SGHDN, CDR2 FVKESK. Written as DNA, the CDR3 is TGTGCCAGCAGCACAACTTGGTATACGCAGTATTTT. This codes for CASSTTWYTQYF.

This clonotype has at least ten counts. The chain couples TRBV5-1 to TRBJ2-5; 14 nucleotides align to TRBD2. CDR1 SGHRS and CDR2 YFSETQ come from the germline V gene. CDR3 length equals 16 residues. V lost 1 base and J lost 4; bases outside the gene matches: 3. CDR3 residues: CASSLTGTSGRETQYF. The CDR3 DNA is TGCGCCAGCAGCTTGACCGGGACTAGCGGGAGAGAGACCCAGTACTTC.

This clonotype was seen a few times. The chain recombines TRBV20-1 with TRBJ2-7; TRBD1 matches at 12 bases. J gave up 7 bases and V 6 bases, and 7 bases lay outside the gene matches. The CDR3 is 13 amino acids. Germline V gene data show CDR1 as DFQATT and CDR2 as SNEGSKA (reference sequence). This CDR3 reads CSAPGQGAREQYF. CDR3 in DNA: TGCAGTGCGCCGGGACAGGGGGCGCGGGAGCAGTACTTC.

This clonotype was counted only a few times. The rearrangement uses TRBV27 and TRBJ2-3, with 7 bases identical to TRBD2. With V trimmed by 3 bases and J by 2 bases, 5 bases remained unmatched. The CDR3 length is 15 residues. The germline V gene has CDR1 MNHEY and CDR2 SMNVEV (reference sequence). CDR3 residues: CASSLGGSATDTQYF. The CDR3 DNA is TGTGCCAGCAGTTTGGGAGGGTCGGCCACAGATACGCAGTATTTT.

This clonotype was observed a few times. The chain recombines TRBV5-1 with TRBJ2-5; no clear D gene. From germline, CDR1 is SGHRS and CDR2 YFSETQ. Between the trimmed V and J ends, which lost 2 bases and 1 base, there was a span of 9 bases. This CDR3 comprises 14 residues. In DNA form, the CDR3 reads TGCGCCAGCAGCTTCGGGCCCGTCCAAGAGACCCAGTACTTC. Its protein product is CASSFGPVQETQYF.

V usage is TRBV18 and J usage is TRBJ2-2; TRBD1 matches at 7 bases. Germline V gene sequence: CDR1 KGHSH, CDR2 LQKENI. V was clipped by 8 bases and J by 5 bases; unmatched bases: 5. CDR3 length equals 13 residues. The CDR3 spells CASATGRTGELFF. CDR3 coding DNA: TGTGCCAGCGCGACAGGGAGAACCGGGGAGCTGTTTTTT.

This clonotype has only a few counts. This chain joins TRBV14 and TRBJ1-4, with 7 bases identical to TRBD1. CDR1 is SGHDN and CDR2 is FVKESK in the germline V gene. V trimming: 5 bases; J trimming: 3 bases; junction bases outside the gene matches: 6. The CDR3 totals 15 residues. As DNA, the CDR3 is TGTGCCAGCAGCGCCCACAGGGGCCCTAATGAAAAACTGTTTTTT. Its translation is CASSAHRGPNEKLFF.

This clonotype was detected ten times or more. The chain joins TRBV7-9 to TRBJ2-5; D might be TRBD2 (6 bases). This CDR3 has 14 amino acids. The V and J ends lost 5 bases and 2 bases respectively, with 12 bases between them. Germline V CDR1 and CDR2: SEHNR, FQNEAQ (reference sequence). The CDR3 sequence is CASSPGTVQETQYF. The CDR3 DNA reads as TGTGCCAGCAGCCCCGGGACTGTACAAGAGACCCAGTACTTC. Supplemented by reference TRBV7-9 and TRBJ2-5, the full variable domain reads DTGVSQNPRHKITKRGQNVTFRCDPISEHNRLYWYRQTLGQGPEFLTYFQNEAQLEKSRLLSDRFSAERPKGSFSTLEIQRTEQGDSAMYLCASSPGTVQETQYFGPGTRLLVL.

The chain couples TRBV4-3 to TRBJ2-5, with 9 positions matching TRBD2. This CDR3 region has 17 residues. V gave up 0 bases and J gave up 4 bases; unmatched junction bases: 9. In germline, CDR1 is LGHNA, CDR2 YSLEER. CDR3 amino acids: CASSQDGVAGVGETQYF. CDR3 nucleotide sequence: TGCGCCAGCAGCCAAGATGGAGTAGCGGGGGTGGGAGAGACCCAGTACTTC.

The rearrangement uses TRBV29-1 and TRBJ2-5; the D gene is possibly TRBD2 (6 bases). Between the trimmed V and J ends, which lost 6 bases and 4 bases, there was a span of 21 bases. The germline V gene has CDR1 SQVTM and CDR2 ANQGSEA. The CDR3 is 15 amino acids. The CDR3 loop is CSVSLGGDGRETQYF. CDR3 coding DNA: TGCAGCGTCAGCCTCGGGGGAGATGGGAGAGAGACCCAGTACTTC.

The rearrangement joins TRBV9 to TRBJ2-1, with 8 bases aligning to TRBD1. The CDR3 has 11 residues. Per the germline V gene, CDR1 is SGDLS and CDR2 is YYNGEE. The CDR3 sequence is CAGQGEGEQFF. As DNA, the CDR3 is TGTGCTGGACAGGGAGAAGGTGAGCAGTTCTTC.

This clonotype was observed at least ten times. The V call is TRBV4-2, the J call TRBJ2-2; 8 positions agree with TRBD2. The V gene's germline CDR1 is LGHNA and CDR2 YNFKEQ. CDR3 length equals 17 residues. The trim removed 0 bases at V and 0 bases at J, leaving 3 bases unmatched. CDR3: CASSQDAGGSNTGELFF. The CDR3 DNA is TGTGCCAGCAGCCAAGATGCGGGAGGTTCGAACACCGGGGAGCTGTTTTTT.

The chain has TRBV7-9 and TRBJ2-1; 8 bases are shared with TRBD1. Trimming at V came to 11 bases and at J to 2 bases, leaving 14 bases not matched to a gene. This CDR3 is built from 16 residues. In germline, CDR1 is SEHNR, CDR2 FQNEAQ (reference sequence). The CDR3 sequence is CASERAGGQTYNEQFF. CDR3 nucleotide sequence: TGTGCCTCCGAAAGGGCAGGGGGCCAAACCTACAATGAGCAGTTCTTC. Combining the CDR3 with reference TRBV7-9 and TRBJ2-1 gives the whole variable domain DTGVSQNPRHKITKRGQNVTFRCDPISEHNRLYWYRQTLGQGPEFLTYFQNEAQLEKSRLLSDRFSAERPKGSFSTLEIQRTEQGDSAMYLCASERAGGQTYNEQFFGPGTRLTVL.

V usage is TRBV6-2 or TRBV6-3 and J usage is TRBJ2-5; 7 nucleotides match TRBD2. The V and J ends lost 0 bases and 1 base, in that order; junction bases with no gene match: 8. Per the germline V gene, CDR1 is MNHEY and CDR2 is SVGEGT. CDR3 length equals 17 residues. The CDR3 spells CASSYSIVAGVQETQYF. CDR3 nucleotides: TGTGCCAGCAGTTACTCGATTGTCGCGGGGGTCCAAGAGACCCAGTACTTC.